This T cell receptor (beta chain) was found in a study of CD39 and CD103 CD8 tumor-infiltrating T cells (dated by TCRdb to the late 2010s). About the full investigation: An HPV-positive HNSCC, an HPV-negative HNSCC, an ovarian cancer and a melanoma patient were represented in the repertoire comparisons shown. Repertoires of CD8 TIL subsets defined by CD103 and CD39 were compared with peripheral memory CD8 T cells by TCRbeta CDR3 deep sequencing. Overall study results and their limits: Clonotypes from DP TILs were seldom detected in blood or uninvolved lymph node, while clonotypes from DN TILs overlapped to a large extent with peripheral memory CD8 repertoires. Compared with DN and SP CD8 TILs and with blood memory CD8 T cells, DP CD8 TILs appeared more oligoclonal, with the top 30 clonotypes covering roughly 55-86%.

Genomic DNA was extracted with the DNeasy Blood and Tissue Kit from approximately 10,000 to 100,000 sorted cells per subset. TCRbeta V-J or V-D-J regions were sequenced and mapped by the immunoSEQ service, with coverage above 10x per sample. On the study's bioinformatics: Analysis was limited to productive rearrangements exported from the immunoSEQ Analyzer platform, and clonality was evaluated on the 500 most abundant clones. The Morisita-Horn similarity index and the Jaccard index were used to quantify the overlap in repertoires between populations. Morisita-Horn similarity between CD8 T-cell subset TCR repertoires was measured in several cancer patients. TCRdb's version of the immuneACCESS table is confined to in-frame rearrangements and falls short of the full clone set. An unresolved V gene accounts for under half of the shortfall where checked; the remainder is of unknown origin. V, J and clone size reflect that table, while D and trimming were determined from the DNA. Counted in this sample were some 7,000 clones; around two thirds of them appeared once. 50% to 60% of the sample lies in the top ten.

At the time of sample collection the patients were not on therapy, although prior treatments varied from chemotherapy, radiotherapy, surgery and immunotherapy to no treatment. After thawing, cells were enriched for T lymphocytes using a negative-selection kit, with EpCAM beads added for tumor-infiltrating lymphocytes. Memory CD8 T cells were sorted as CD8+CD4-CD45RA- cells irrespective of CCR7 expression. Peripheral blood mononuclear cells were obtained using a Ficoll-Paque PLUS gradient and were cryopreserved prior to analysis. On a FACSAria II, each population was sorted to just over 97% purity, and the resulting cell pellets were frozen for TCR sequencing with no culture step. Looking up the germline V gene (reference sequence) yields CDR1 LNHDA and CDR2 SQIVND. Trimming at the junction amounts to 6 bases on V and 0 bases on J, and the germline ends lie 8 bases apart. The CDR3 numbers 13 residues from cysteine through phenylalanine. Just CDR3 DNA is preserved here, 39 bases in frame from base 1.

This clone was counted between two and nine times. Its antigen is still unknown. Base qualities were left out, and no much larger clone turns up one base away. The receptor comes from a human donor with head and neck squamous cell carcinoma. The V and J genes are TRBV19 and TRBJ1-1; TRBD1 is a possible D gene, resting on 6 matching bases. Sequenced sample: CD8+ T cells sorted from blood. Explained via the paper, the cell subset or site label denotes: total memory CD8 T cells (CD45RA-CCR7+/-) from blood or uninvolved lymph node. At the DNA level, the sequence is TGTGCCAGTAGGGCAGGGGTGAACACTGAAGCTTTCTTT. This codes for CASRAGVNTEAFF. Supplemented by the reference TRBV19 and TRBJ1-1 proteins around the CDR3, the complete variable domain is DGGITQSPKYLFRKEGQNVTLSCEQNLNHDAMYWYRQDPGQGLRLIYYSQIVNDFQKGDIAEGYSVSREKKESFPLTVTSAQKNPTAFYLCASRAGVNTEAFFGQGTRLTVV.